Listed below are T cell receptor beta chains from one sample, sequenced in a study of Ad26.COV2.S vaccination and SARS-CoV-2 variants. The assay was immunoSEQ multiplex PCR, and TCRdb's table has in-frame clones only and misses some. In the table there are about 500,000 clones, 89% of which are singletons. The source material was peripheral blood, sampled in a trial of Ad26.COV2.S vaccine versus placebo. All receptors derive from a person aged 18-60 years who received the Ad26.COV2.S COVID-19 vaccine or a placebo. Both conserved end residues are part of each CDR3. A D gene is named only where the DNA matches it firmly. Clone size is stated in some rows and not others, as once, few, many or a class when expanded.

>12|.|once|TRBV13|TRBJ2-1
CASSLGGNEQFF
TGTGCCAGCAGCTTAGGGGGTAATGAGCAGTTCTTC
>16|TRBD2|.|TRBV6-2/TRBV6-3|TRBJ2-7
CASSYGVGTSNYEQYF
TGTGCCAGCAGTTACGGGGTGGGGACTAGTAACTACGAGCAGTACTTC
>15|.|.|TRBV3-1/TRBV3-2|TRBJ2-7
CASSQDDGIGYEQYF
TGTGCCAGCAGCCAAGATGACGGGATTGGCTACGAGCAGTACTTC
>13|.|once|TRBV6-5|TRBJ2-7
CASSYPGRVEQYF
TGTGCCAGCAGTTACCCTGGACGGGTCGAGCAGTACTTC
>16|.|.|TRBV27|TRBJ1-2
CASSLSRDGRSYGYTF
TGTGCCAGCAGTTTATCTAGGGACGGCAGATCTTATGGCTACACCTTC
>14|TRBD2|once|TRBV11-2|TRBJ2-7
CASSLGTSFHEQYF
TGTGCCAGCAGCCTCGGGACTAGTTTCCACGAGCAGTACTTC
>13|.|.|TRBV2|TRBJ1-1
CASSVPEGTEAFF
TGTGCCAGCAGTGTCCCGGAGGGGACTGAAGCTTTCTTT
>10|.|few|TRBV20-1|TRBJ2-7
CSAESGEQYF
TGCAGTGCTGAATCAGGGGAGCAGTACTTC
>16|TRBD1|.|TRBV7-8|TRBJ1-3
CASSLVHDRAGNTIYF
TGTGCCAGCAGCTTAGTGCACGACAGGGCTGGAAACACCATATATTTT
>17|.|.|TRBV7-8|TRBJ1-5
CASSLVWGQVSNQPQHF
TGTGCCAGCAGCTTAGTGTGGGGGCAGGTTAGCAATCAGCCCCAGCATTTT
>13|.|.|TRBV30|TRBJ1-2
CACHDLFLGGYTF
TGTGCCTGCCATGACCTCTTTCTGGGGGGCTACACCTTC
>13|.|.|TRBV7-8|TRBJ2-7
CASATQYDGEQYF
TGTGCCAGCGCGACCCAGTACGATGGGGAGCAGTACTTC
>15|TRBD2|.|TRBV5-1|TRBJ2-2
CASSSGTSGTGELFF
TGCGCCAGCAGCTCCGGGACTAGCGGCACCGGGGAGCTGTTTTTT
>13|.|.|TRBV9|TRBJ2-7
CASSVGDSYEQYF
TGTGCCAGCAGCGTAGGAGACAGCTACGAGCAGTACTTC
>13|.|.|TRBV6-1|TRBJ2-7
CASSEPGNHEQYF
TGTGCCAGCAGTGAACCAGGGAATCACGAGCAGTACTTC
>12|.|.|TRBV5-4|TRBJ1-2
CASSITGYGYTF
TGTGCCAGCAGCATCACAGGGTATGGCTACACCTTC
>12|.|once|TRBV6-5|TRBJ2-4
CASSPFENIQYF
TGTGCCAGCAGTCCTTTTGAAAACATTCAGTACTTC
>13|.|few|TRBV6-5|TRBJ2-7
CASTGISSYEQYF
TGTGCCAGCACCGGAATTAGCTCCTACGAGCAGTACTTC
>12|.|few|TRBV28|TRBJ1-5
CATVRGRQPQHF
TGTGCCACGGTAAGGGGGAGGCAGCCCCAGCATTTT
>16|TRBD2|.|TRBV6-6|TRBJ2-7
CASSSSGGRALYEQYF
TGTGCCAGCAGTTCCTCGGGCGGGAGGGCCCTCTACGAGCAGTACTTC
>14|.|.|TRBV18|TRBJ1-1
CASSWTEGGTEAFF
TGTGCCAGCTCATGGACAGAGGGAGGGACTGAAGCTTTCTTT
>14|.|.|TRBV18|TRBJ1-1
CASSPRGWNTEAFF
TGTGCCAGCTCCCCTCGGGGATGGAACACTGAAGCTTTCTTT
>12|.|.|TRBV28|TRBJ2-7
CASSIIGRLKYF
TGTGCCAGCAGTATAATAGGGCGGTTAAAGTACTTC
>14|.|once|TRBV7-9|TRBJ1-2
CASSQNWDVGGYTF
TGTGCCAGCAGCCAAAATTGGGACGTCGGTGGCTACACCTTC
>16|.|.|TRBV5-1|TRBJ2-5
CASSLGIGRVRETQYF
TGCGCCAGCAGCTTGGGGATCGGACGGGTGAGGGAGACCCAGTACTTC
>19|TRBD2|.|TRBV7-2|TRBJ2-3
CARSLDPPGLAGGRLTQYF
TGTGCCCGCAGCTTAGACCCCCCCGGACTAGCGGGGGGGCGGCTTACGCAGTATTTT
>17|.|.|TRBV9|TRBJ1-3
CASSVESDLNSGNTIYF
TGTGCCAGCAGCGTAGAGTCCGATCTAAACTCTGGAAACACCATATATTTT
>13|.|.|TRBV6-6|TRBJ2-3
CASSYLGTDTQYF
TGTGCCAGCAGTTATCTAGGCACAGATACGCAGTATTTT
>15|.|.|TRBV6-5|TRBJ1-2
CASSSGTRSPYGYTF
TGTGCCAGCAGCTCCGGGACACGGTCCCCCTATGGCTACACCTTC
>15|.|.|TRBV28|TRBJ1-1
CASSFWGQANTEAFF
TGTGCCAGCAGTTTCTGGGGTCAGGCGAACACTGAAGCTTTCTTT
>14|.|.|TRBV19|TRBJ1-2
CASSIQESNYGYTF
TGTGCCAGTAGTATCCAGGAATCTAACTATGGCTACACCTTC
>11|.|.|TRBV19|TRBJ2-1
CASSTDNEQFF
TGTGCCAGTAGTACGGACAATGAGCAGTTCTTC
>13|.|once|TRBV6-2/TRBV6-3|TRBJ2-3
CASSYRDTDTQYF
TGTGCCAGCAGTTACCGCGACACAGATACGCAGTATTTT
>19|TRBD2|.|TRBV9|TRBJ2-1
CASSGLPGLAGKTYNEQFF
TGTGCCAGCAGCGGACTACCGGGACTAGCGGGAAAAACCTACAATGAGCAGTTCTTC
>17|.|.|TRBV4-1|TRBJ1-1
CASSQEVGRGRNTEAFF
TGCGCCAGCAGCCAAGAAGTGGGGCGAGGGAGGAACACTGAAGCTTTCTTT
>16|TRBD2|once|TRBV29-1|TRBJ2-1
CSVWSTGLAAYNEQFF
TGCAGCGTTTGGTCCACGGGACTAGCGGCTTACAATGAGCAGTTCTTC
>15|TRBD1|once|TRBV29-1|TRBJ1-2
CSVEGRDRVDYGYTF
TGCAGCGTTGAGGGTCGGGACAGGGTTGACTATGGCTACACCTTC
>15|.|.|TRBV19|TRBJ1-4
CASSIEGGTNEKLFF
TGTGCCAGTAGTATCGAGGGGGGGACTAATGAAAAACTGTTTTTT
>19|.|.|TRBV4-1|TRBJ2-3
CASSQAEGRFGKSTDTQYF
TGCGCCAGCAGCCAAGCTGAAGGGCGGTTCGGGAAGAGCACAGATACGCAGTATTTT
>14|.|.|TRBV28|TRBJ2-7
CASSLRAERGEQYF
TGTGCCAGCAGTTTAAGGGCAGAAAGAGGCGAGCAGTACTTC
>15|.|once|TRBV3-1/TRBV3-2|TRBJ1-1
CASSQSVILGHEAFF
TGTGCCAGCAGCCAATCGGTCATATTGGGCCATGAAGCTTTCTTT
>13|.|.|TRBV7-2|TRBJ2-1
CASSLIFRARQFF
TGTGCCAGCAGCTTAATTTTCCGGGCGCGACAGTTCTTC
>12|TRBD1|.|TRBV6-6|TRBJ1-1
CASRPRDREAFF
TGTGCCAGCAGACCTAGGGACAGGGAAGCTTTCTTT
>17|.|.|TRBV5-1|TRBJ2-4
CASSLDLRESRKNIQYF
TGCGCCAGCAGCTTAGACCTCCGGGAAAGTAGGAAAAACATTCAGTACTTC
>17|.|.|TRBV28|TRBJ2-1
CASRLTRGALTYNEQFF
TGTGCCAGCAGACTAACCAGGGGAGCCCTAACCTACAATGAGCAGTTCTTC